Listed below are T cell receptor beta chains from one sample, sequenced in a study of regulatory T cells in long-lasting Graves disease. TCRdb ran MiXCR on the multiplex PCR reads and lists one entry per CDR3 protein. Among 380,000 or so distinct CDR3 sequences, under 20% were seen once, and the ten largest hold 20% to 25%. Another study also made use of these data, one on T cells in Graves' hyperthyroidism and ophthalmopathy.

The sequencing here drew on peripheral blood mononuclear cells (PBMCs), taken at new diagnosis, from a patient treated with antithyroid drugs. All receptors derive from a woman between 18 and 29 years old with Graves disease. Each CDR3 is given with its conserved first and last residue. The D gene is left open where the match is weak. The listing skips clone size in some rows; elsewhere it reads once, few, many or a size class.

j_call: TRBJ2-1
clone_size: many
d_call: TRBD2
v_call: TRBV5-1
cdr3_aa: CASSLTSGSNEQFF
cdr3_nt: TGCGCCAGCAGCTTGACTAGCGGGAGCAATGAGCAGTTCTTC

j_call: TRBJ2-1
clone_size: few
d_call: TRBD2
v_call: TRBV27
cdr3_aa: CASSIGLAGGNEQFF
cdr3_nt: TGTGCCAGCAGTATAGGACTAGCGGGAGGCAATGAGCAGTTCTTC

j_call: TRBJ1-3
clone_size: few
d_call: .
v_call: TRBV5-1
cdr3_aa: CASSLGGTRGNTIYF
cdr3_nt: TGCGCCAGCAGCTTGGGCGGAACGCGGGGAAACACCATATATTTT

j_call: TRBJ2-2
clone_size: many
d_call: .
v_call: TRBV12-3/TRBV12-4
cdr3_aa: CASSLEGNTGELFF
cdr3_nt: TGTGCCAGCAGCTTAGAAGGAAACACCGGGGAGCTGTTTTTT

j_call: TRBJ2-1
clone_size: .
d_call: TRBD2
v_call: TRBV6-1
cdr3_aa: CASSGGLAGGRSFNEQFF
cdr3_nt: TGTGCCAGCAGTGGCGGACTAGCGGGAGGGAGATCTTTCAATGAGCAGTTCTTC

j_call: TRBJ2-7
clone_size: many
d_call: .
v_call: TRBV3-1
cdr3_aa: CASSQASEQYF
cdr3_nt: TGTGCCAGCAGCCAAGCCTCCGAGCAGTACTTC

j_call: TRBJ2-3
clone_size: many
d_call: TRBD2
v_call: TRBV24-1
cdr3_aa: CATSDNPGTSGGADTQYF
cdr3_nt: TGTGCCACCAGTGACAATCCCGGGACTAGCGGGGGGGCAGATACGCAGTATTTT

j_call: TRBJ1-2
clone_size: many
d_call: TRBD1
v_call: TRBV12-3/TRBV12-4
cdr3_aa: CASSRDRGNGYTF
cdr3_nt: TGTGCCAGCAGCCGGGACAGGGGTAATGGCTACACCTTC

j_call: TRBJ1-2
clone_size: few
d_call: .
v_call: TRBV28
cdr3_aa: CASRQPPDGYTF
cdr3_nt: TGTGCCAGCAGGCAACCACCGGATGGCTACACCTTC

j_call: TRBJ1-1
clone_size: .
d_call: TRBD1
v_call: TRBV10-3
cdr3_aa: CAISGTGTGMNTEAFF
cdr3_nt: TGTGCCATCAGTGGGACCGGGACAGGTATGAACACTGAAGCTTTCTTT

j_call: TRBJ2-5
clone_size: many
d_call: TRBD1
v_call: TRBV30
cdr3_aa: CAWSRDRGETQYF
cdr3_nt: TGTGCCTGGAGTCGGGACAGGGGAGAGACCCAGTACTTC

j_call: TRBJ1-3
clone_size: many
d_call: .
v_call: TRBV20-1
cdr3_aa: CSARDDGRGVAGNTIYF
cdr3_nt: TGCAGTGCTAGAGATGATGGAAGGGGAGTGGCGGGAAACACCATATATTTT

j_call: TRBJ1-2
clone_size: many
d_call: .
v_call: TRBV28
cdr3_aa: CASSLVPGLYGYTF
cdr3_nt: TGTGCCAGCAGTTTAGTTCCAGGTCTTTATGGCTACACCTTC

j_call: TRBJ1-2
clone_size: many
d_call: .
v_call: TRBV3-1
cdr3_aa: CASSYWTRGVNGYTF
cdr3_nt: TGTGCCAGCAGCTATTGGACGAGAGGAGTGAATGGCTACACCTTC

j_call: TRBJ2-7
clone_size: many
d_call: .
v_call: TRBV5-1
cdr3_aa: CASSLQPSKEQYF
cdr3_nt: TGTGCCAGCAGCTTGCAACCATCAAAGGAGCAGTACTTC

j_call: TRBJ2-7
clone_size: many
d_call: .
v_call: TRBV18
cdr3_aa: CASSKTPSAYEQYF
cdr3_nt: TGTGCCAGCTCTAAGACTCCGAGCGCCTACGAGCAGTACTTC

j_call: TRBJ1-2
clone_size: many
d_call: .
v_call: TRBV10-3
cdr3_aa: CAISFRTDHGYTF
cdr3_nt: TGTGCCATCAGTTTCCGGACAGACCATGGCTACACCTTC

j_call: TRBJ1-5
clone_size: many
d_call: TRBD1
v_call: TRBV2
cdr3_aa: CASSARGQRQPQHF
cdr3_nt: TGTGCCAGCAGTGCCAGGGGGCAACGTCAGCCCCAGCATTTT

j_call: TRBJ2-7
clone_size: .
d_call: .
v_call: TRBV20-1
cdr3_aa: CSAEQGPGEQYF
cdr3_nt: TGCAGTGCCGAGCAGGGCCCAGGGGAGCAGTACTTC

j_call: TRBJ2-2
clone_size: many
d_call: .
v_call: TRBV18
cdr3_aa: CASSPPTTWTGELFF
cdr3_nt: TGTGCCAGCTCACCACCGACTACGTGGACCGGGGAGCTGTTTTTT

j_call: TRBJ1-5
clone_size: many
d_call: TRBD1
v_call: TRBV6-1
cdr3_aa: CASSRRDSRYSNQPQHF
cdr3_nt: TGTGCCAGCAGTCGCCGGGACAGTAGATATAGCAATCAGCCCCAGCATTTT

j_call: TRBJ2-1
clone_size: many
d_call: TRBD2
v_call: TRBV15
cdr3_aa: CATSRELAGGDEQFF
cdr3_nt: TGTGCCACCAGCAGAGAACTAGCGGGAGGGGATGAGCAGTTCTTC

j_call: TRBJ2-1
clone_size: many
d_call: .
v_call: TRBV2
cdr3_aa: CASSGPINEQFF
cdr3_nt: TGTGCCAGCAGTGGTCCCATCAATGAGCAGTTCTTC

j_call: TRBJ1-6
clone_size: few
d_call: .
v_call: TRBV20-1
cdr3_aa: CSASGGRRSSYNSPLHF
cdr3_nt: TGCAGTGCTAGTGGGGGCCGTCGAAGCTCCTATAATTCACCCCTCCACTTT

j_call: TRBJ2-2
clone_size: many
d_call: .
v_call: TRBV2
cdr3_aa: CASNEGIGELFF
cdr3_nt: TGTGCCAGCAACGAAGGGATCGGGGAGCTGTTTTTT

j_call: TRBJ1-2
clone_size: many
d_call: .
v_call: TRBV27
cdr3_aa: CASRFAVRKGANYGYTF
cdr3_nt: TGTGCCAGCAGGTTCGCGGTCAGGAAGGGGGCTAACTATGGCTACACCTTC

j_call: TRBJ1-5
clone_size: few
d_call: .
v_call: TRBV5-1
cdr3_aa: CASSLLGHMNQPQHF
cdr3_nt: TGCGCCAGCAGCTTACTGGGACATATGAATCAGCCCCAGCATTTT

j_call: TRBJ2-7
clone_size: many
d_call: .
v_call: TRBV6-1
cdr3_aa: CASSRTGRNYEQYF
cdr3_nt: TGTGCCAGCAGTCGGACGGGGAGGAACTACGAGCAGTACTTC

j_call: TRBJ2-5
clone_size: many
d_call: TRBD1
v_call: TRBV10-3
cdr3_aa: CAIKGTAQETQYF
cdr3_nt: TGTGCCATCAAAGGGACAGCCCAAGAGACCCAGTACTTC

j_call: TRBJ2-1
clone_size: many
d_call: TRBD2
v_call: TRBV7-9
cdr3_aa: CASSPGLAVNEQFF
cdr3_nt: TGTGCCAGCAGCCCCGGACTAGCGGTAAATGAGCAGTTCTTC

j_call: TRBJ1-1
clone_size: many
d_call: TRBD1
v_call: TRBV20-1
cdr3_aa: CSARRRGDRGGEAFF
cdr3_nt: TGCAGTGCTAGACGCCGAGGGGACAGGGGAGGTGAAGCTTTCTTT

j_call: TRBJ1-2
clone_size: many
d_call: .
v_call: TRBV27
cdr3_aa: CASSFGGAYGYTF
cdr3_nt: TGTGCCAGCAGTTTTGGGGGTGCCTATGGCTACACCTTC

j_call: TRBJ2-7
clone_size: few
d_call: .
v_call: TRBV9
cdr3_aa: CASSVGGTRTYEQYF
cdr3_nt: TGTGCCAGCAGCGTAGGCGGGACAAGAACCTACGAGCAGTACTTC

j_call: TRBJ2-2
clone_size: .
d_call: .
v_call: TRBV5-6
cdr3_aa: CASSPPGWAGELFF
cdr3_nt: TGTGCCAGCAGCCCGCCCGGTTGGGCCGGGGAGCTGTTTTTT

j_call: TRBJ2-2
clone_size: .
d_call: .
v_call: TRBV19
cdr3_aa: CASRVQTNTGELFF
cdr3_nt: TGTGCCAGCCGGGTGCAGACGAACACCGGGGAGCTGTTTTTT

j_call: TRBJ2-2
clone_size: few
d_call: TRBD1
v_call: TRBV6-1
cdr3_aa: CATIPQGADTGELFF
cdr3_nt: TGTGCCACCATACCCCAGGGGGCCGACACCGGGGAGCTGTTTTTT

j_call: TRBJ1-5
clone_size: few
d_call: .
v_call: TRBV9
cdr3_aa: CASSTGRSNQPQHF
cdr3_nt: TGTGCCAGCAGCACAGGACGGAGCAATCAGCCCCAGCATTTT